This TCR beta chain stems from a study of blood T cell repertoires in COVID-19. Study as a whole: Sites across the United States, Italy and Spain contributed samples from acute and convalescent COVID-19. PBMCs, B-cell-depleted T cells, or T cells provided the cDNA or gDNA that made up the material.

Authors' methods: Reference gene primer amplification yielded estimated nucleated cell counts. Sequencing was performed with immunoSEQ multiplex PCR; in TCRdb, only in-frame clones are kept and a portion is missing. V and J calls and clone size follow that table, whereas D and trimming were derived from the DNA. The sample lists under 150,000 clones, around 80% occurring once. The CDR3 covers 16 residues. Germline-derived CDR1 and CDR2 are SGHVS and FNYEAQ. Germline trimming cut 5 bases from V and 2 bases from J; bases unmatched to any gene: 11. The sequence came from a man between 70 and 80 years old with active or convalescent COVID-19. Sequenced input: peripheral blood. V and J are TRBV7-6 and TRBJ2-5, with 7 positions matching TRBD1. In DNA, the CDR3 is TGTGCCAGCAGCCCTCCACAGGGGCACTATCAAGAGACCCAGTACTTC. Amino acid sequence: CASSPPQGHYQETQYF.